This is a list of T cell receptor beta chains from one sample in a study of blood T cell repertoires in COVID-19. The assay was immunoSEQ multiplex PCR, and TCRdb's table has in-frame clones only and misses some. The repertoire holds approximately 230,000 clones, with approximately 84% as singletons. The specimen sequenced was PBMCs or T cells enriched from blood (not recorded which). These receptors all stem from a man aged 35-49 years who had recovered from COVID-19. The CDR3 runs from the conserved cysteine through the conserved F or W. The D gene is left open where the match is weak. Not all rows give a size; the values are once, few, many and, for expanded clones, a class.

J: TRBJ2-2
V: TRBV5-1
size: -
D: TRBD2
CDR3: CASSPLAGGNTGELFF
DNA: TGCGCCAGCAGCCCATTGGCGGGAGGGAACACCGGGGAGCTGTTTTTT

J: TRBJ1-2
V: TRBV27
size: -
D: TRBD1
CDR3: CASSPRDRVDNYGYTF
DNA: TGTGCCAGCAGTCCCCGGGACAGGGTTGACAACTATGGCTACACCTTC

J: TRBJ1-5
V: TRBV5-1
size: few
D: TRBD1
CDR3: CASSWQGGADQPQHF
DNA: TGCGCCAGCAGCTGGCAGGGGGGTGCTGATCAGCCCCAGCATTTT

J: TRBJ2-5
V: TRBV5-1
size: few
D: TRBD2
CDR3: CASSFLAGEETQYF
DNA: TGCGCCAGCAGCTTCCTAGCGGGGGAAGAGACCCAGTACTTC

J: TRBJ2-1
V: TRBV6-5
size: -
D: TRBD2
CDR3: CASFLAVYNEQFF
DNA: TGTGCCAGCTTCCTAGCGGTATACAATGAGCAGTTCTTC

J: TRBJ2-2
V: TRBV24-1
size: -
D: -
CDR3: CATSGGQLSNTGELFF
DNA: TGTGCCACCAGTGGCGGGCAGTTATCGAACACCGGGGAGCTGTTTTTT

J: TRBJ2-7
V: TRBV9
size: once
D: TRBD1
CDR3: CASSPRGGTGSYEQYF
DNA: TGTGCCAGCAGCCCACGAGGGGGGACAGGGTCCTACGAGCAGTACTTC

J: TRBJ2-7
V: TRBV5-1
size: -
D: TRBD2
CDR3: CASSSQPGGPSYEQYF
DNA: TGCGCCAGCAGCTCGCAGCCGGGAGGACCATCCTACGAGCAGTACTTC

J: TRBJ1-6
V: TRBV6-5
size: once
D: -
CDR3: CASSMRPKPLHF
DNA: TGTGCCAGCAGTATGCGGCCTAAACCCCTCCACTTT

J: TRBJ2-1
V: TRBV29-1
size: -
D: TRBD2
CDR3: CSVAAGVNNEQFF
DNA: TGCAGCGTTGCGGCGGGAGTCAACAATGAGCAGTTCTTC

J: TRBJ1-5
V: TRBV2
size: -
D: -
CDR3: CASHTVGGNQPQHF
DNA: TGTGCCAGTCATACAGTCGGGGGCAATCAGCCCCAGCATTTT

J: TRBJ2-5
V: TRBV3-1/TRBV3-2
size: -
D: -
CDR3: CASSSTKIQETQYF
DNA: TGTGCCAGCAGCTCAACTAAAATACAAGAGACCCAGTACTTC

J: TRBJ2-2
V: TRBV4-1
size: once
D: TRBD2
CDR3: CASSQDPSGATGELFF
DNA: TGCGCCAGCAGCCAAGATCCTAGCGGGGCCACCGGGGAGCTGTTTTTT

J: TRBJ2-7
V: TRBV19
size: -
D: -
CDR3: CASRRERRGEQYF
DNA: TGTGCCAGCCGCCGGGAAAGGAGAGGCGAGCAGTACTTC

J: TRBJ1-6
V: TRBV10-2
size: -
D: TRBD1
CDR3: CASSESAWGQGPHF
DNA: TGCGCCAGCAGTGAGTCTGCGTGGGGACAGGGGCCCCACTTT

J: TRBJ2-7
V: TRBV27
size: -
D: TRBD2
CDR3: CASSLKSSGALSYEQYF
DNA: TGTGCCAGCAGTTTAAAGTCCAGCGGGGCGCTCTCCTACGAGCAGTACTTC

J: TRBJ1-1
V: TRBV30
size: -
D: TRBD1
CDR3: CAWSWKGAGNTEAFF
DNA: TGTGCCTGGAGTTGGAAGGGGGCGGGAAATACTGAAGCTTTCTTT

J: TRBJ2-3
V: TRBV4-1
size: -
D: TRBD2
CDR3: CASSPGGLAGGGADTQYF
DNA: TGCGCCAGCAGCCCCGGGGGACTAGCGGGGGGGGGCGCAGATACGCAGTATTTT

J: TRBJ1-2
V: TRBV3-1/TRBV3-2
size: -
D: -
CDR3: CASSQVGVHTF
DNA: TGTGCCAGCAGCCAAGTCGGGGTCCACACCTTC

J: TRBJ2-1
V: TRBV9
size: -
D: TRBD2
CDR3: CASSPPGLALNEQFF
DNA: TGTGCCAGCAGCCCGCCGGGACTAGCTTTAAATGAGCAGTTCTTC

J: TRBJ1-1
V: TRBV3-1/TRBV3-2
size: -
D: TRBD1
CDR3: CASSQGDRGAFF
DNA: TGTGCCAGCAGCCAAGGGGACAGGGGGGCTTTCTTT

J: TRBJ1-1
V: TRBV9
size: -
D: TRBD1
CDR3: CASTGTGGLGTEAFF
DNA: TGTGCCAGCACTGGGACAGGGGGACTGGGCACTGAAGCTTTCTTT

J: TRBJ2-1
V: TRBV3-1/TRBV3-2
size: few
D: -
CDR3: CASSPRALRGGNEQFF
DNA: TGTGCCAGCAGCCCTAGGGCCCTTAGGGGAGGAAATGAGCAGTTCTTC

J: TRBJ1-4
V: TRBV11-2
size: -
D: -
CDR3: CASSLVGEKLFF
DNA: TGTGCCAGCAGCTTAGTTGGCGAAAAACTGTTTTTT